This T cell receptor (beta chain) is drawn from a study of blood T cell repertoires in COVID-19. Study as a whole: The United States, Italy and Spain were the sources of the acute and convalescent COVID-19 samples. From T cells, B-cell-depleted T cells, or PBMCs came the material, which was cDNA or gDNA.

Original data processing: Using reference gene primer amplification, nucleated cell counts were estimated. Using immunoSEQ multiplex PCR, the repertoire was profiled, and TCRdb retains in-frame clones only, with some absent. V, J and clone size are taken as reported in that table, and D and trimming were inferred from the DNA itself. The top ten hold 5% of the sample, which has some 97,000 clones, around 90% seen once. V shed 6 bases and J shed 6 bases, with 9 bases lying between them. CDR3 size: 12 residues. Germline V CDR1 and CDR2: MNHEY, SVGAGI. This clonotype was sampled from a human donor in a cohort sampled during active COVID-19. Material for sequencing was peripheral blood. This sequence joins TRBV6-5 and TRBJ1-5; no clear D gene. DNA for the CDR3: TGTGCCAGCAGCCTTCACGGTCAGCCCCAGCATTTT. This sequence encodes CASSLHGQPQHF.